These T cell receptor beta chains were read from a single sample in a study of shared clonotypes between healthy human individuals. Sequencing was performed with immunoSEQ multiplex PCR; in TCRdb, only in-frame clones are kept and a portion is missing. The profile shows fewer than 1.8 million clones, 97% to 99% of them singletons. Sequencing was done on a sample of naive CD4+ T cells sorted from blood. The receptor set was obtained from a man younger than 40 in good health. Both conserved end residues are part of each CDR3. Clone size is stated in some rows and not others, as once, few, many or a class when expanded.

V gene: TRBV5-1
clone size: .
CDR3 protein: CASSFTGALQETQYF

V gene: TRBV18
clone size: .
CDR3 protein: CASSPIQGVHEQYF

V gene: TRBV6-5
clone size: .
CDR3 protein: CASSPRMGTAYEQYF

V gene: TRBV5-1
clone size: .
CDR3 protein: CASSLVLAGLTDTQYF

V gene: TRBV2
clone size: .
CDR3 protein: CASSEGSWAGVGYTF

V gene: TRBV7-2
clone size: .
CDR3 protein: CASSASVGLAGAYEQYF

V gene: TRBV5-8
clone size: .
CDR3 protein: CASSLAQQYF

V gene: TRBV5-6
clone size: .
CDR3 protein: CASSLRWAAWVNVQETQYF

V gene: TRBV29-1
clone size: .
CDR3 protein: CSALDGHGNNEQFF

V gene: TRBV5-4
clone size: .
CDR3 protein: CASSLGLGDRTTNEKLFF

V gene: TRBV5-4
clone size: .
CDR3 protein: CASSHSGRELNEQFF

V gene: TRBV19
clone size: .
CDR3 protein: CASSSQSYEQYF

V gene: TRBV10-1
clone size: .
CDR3 protein: CARGGLAGGRYNEQFF

V gene: TRBV4-1
clone size: .
CDR3 protein: CASSPKGLAGEQYF

V gene: TRBV6-4
clone size: .
CDR3 protein: CASSRLAGGTDTQYF

V gene: TRBV5-1
clone size: .
CDR3 protein: CASSLDRVREQYF

V gene: TRBV28
clone size: .
CDR3 protein: CASRQGFNNYGYTF

V gene: TRBV6-1
clone size: once
CDR3 protein: CASRLRRPEAFF

V gene: TRBV4-2
clone size: .
CDR3 protein: CASSLEGRMNTEAFF

V gene: TRBV9
clone size: .
CDR3 protein: CASSVALRGSTDTQYF

V gene: TRBV2
clone size: .
CDR3 protein: CASSSLRGVVDTQYF

V gene: TRBV7-2
clone size: .
CDR3 protein: CASSPSGTVYGYTF

V gene: TRBV6-1
clone size: .
CDR3 protein: CASSETNPNPRVASYF

V gene: TRBV5-6
clone size: .
CDR3 protein: CASSLKVGGRGYGYTF

V gene: TRBV20-1
clone size: .
CDR3 protein: CSVGVADEQFF

V gene: TRBV5-6
clone size: .
CDR3 protein: CASSWGLARTYEQYF

V gene: TRBV6-6
clone size: .
CDR3 protein: CASSSILAGAYNEQFF

V gene: TRBV18
clone size: .
CDR3 protein: CASSPDRVAGVGGQFF

V gene: TRBV18
clone size: .
CDR3 protein: CASSLRDTGNQPQHF

V gene: TRBV5-1
clone size: .
CDR3 protein: CASSLRRTGGYNEQFF

V gene: TRBV5-8
clone size: .
CDR3 protein: CASSLGQGFWNQPQHF

V gene: TRBV5-5
clone size: .
CDR3 protein: CASSSRGEGTEAFF

V gene: TRBV10-3
clone size: .
CDR3 protein: CAISEDRGSNQPQHF

V gene: TRBV7-9
clone size: .
CDR3 protein: CASSPGGNQPQHF

V gene: TRBV6-5
clone size: .
CDR3 protein: CASSPQAGLETEQFF

V gene: TRBV2
clone size: .
CDR3 protein: CASSNLAGAEQYF

V gene: TRBV15
clone size: .
CDR3 protein: CATRGASGYEQYF

V gene: TRBV1
clone size: .
CDR3 protein: CTSSQGRTAGVAGELFF

V gene: TRBV4-3
clone size: .
CDR3 protein: CASSQELGAESYTQYF

V gene: TRBV5-1
clone size: .
CDR3 protein: CASSLDLPTEQYF

V gene: TRBV6-5
clone size: .
CDR3 protein: CASSYSVSTDTQYF

V gene: TRBV5-1
clone size: .
CDR3 protein: CASRSVAGVADTQYF

V gene: TRBV5-1
clone size: .
CDR3 protein: CASSLVTASYGYTF

V gene: TRBV30
clone size: .
CDR3 protein: CAWSVGGTSYEQYF

V gene: TRBV30
clone size: .
CDR3 protein: CAWRSLGQAFHEQFF

V gene: TRBV27
clone size: .
CDR3 protein: CASTATGLYEQYF

V gene: TRBV20-1
clone size: once
CDR3 protein: CSAELPGGAFF